The rows below give T cell receptor beta chains drawn from one sample of a study of T cell changes during pregnancy in multiple sclerosis. The data were produced by immunoSEQ multiplex PCR, yet TCRdb's version contains in-frame clones alone and is incomplete. The sample lists 25,000 to 30,000 clones; about 89% were seen once. The sequencing used CD8+ T cells from peripheral blood mononuclear cells, collected before pregnancy. These receptors originate from a female donor with multiple sclerosis, enrolled in a pregnancy study. Both conserved end residues are part of each CDR3. D genes are given only for firm matches.

v_call,d_call,j_call,cdr3_aa,cdr3_nt
TRBV27,TRBD1,TRBJ2-7,CASSHGTGDYEQYF,TGTGCCAGCAGTCACGGGACAGGGGACTACGAGCAGTACTTC
TRBV5-1,TRBD1,TRBJ2-3,CASSHPGQGASDTQYF,TGCGCCAGCAGCCATCCGGGACAGGGGGCCTCAGATACGCAGTATTTT
TRBV4-2,TRBD2,TRBJ2-1,CASSQPLAGEENEQFF,TGTGCCAGCAGCCAACCGTTAGCGGGAGAGGAGAATGAGCAGTTCTTC
TRBV7-8,NA,TRBJ2-3,CASSSSARTDTQYF,TGTGCCAGCAGCTCCAGCGCGCGCACAGATACGCAGTATTTT
TRBV2,TRBD1,TRBJ2-7,CASSAPGGQGSEGLPEQYF,TGTGCCAGCAGTGCTCCCGGAGGACAGGGATCAGAGGGCCTCCCTGAGCAGTACTTC
TRBV4-1,NA,TRBJ1-1,CASSPSPQGMNTEAFF,TGCGCCAGCAGCCCATCCCCTCAGGGGATGAACACTGAAGCTTTCTTT
TRBV4-2,TRBD2,TRBJ2-7,CASSQGTSGGVYEQYF,TGTGCCAGCAGCCAAGGGACTAGCGGGGGTGTCTACGAGCAGTACTTC
TRBV27,NA,TRBJ2-2,CASSFFAGIGELFF,TGTGCCAGCAGTTTCTTCGCAGGGATCGGGGAGCTGTTTTTT
TRBV6-5,TRBD1,TRBJ1-4,CASSYSLGGGEKLFF,TGTGCCAGCAGTTACTCTCTAGGGGGCGGTGAAAAACTGTTTTTT
TRBV27,NA,TRBJ1-2,CASSPGSHYGYTF,TGTGCCAGCAGTCCCGGGTCCCACTATGGCTACACCTTC
TRBV5-1,NA,TRBJ1-1,CASSLVVGGNTEAFF,TGCGCCAGCAGCTTGGTGGTGGGGGGGAACACTGAAGCTTTCTTT